Listed below are T cell receptor beta chains from one sample, sequenced in a study of T-cell memory formation after mild COVID-19. TCRdb itself ran the 5' RACE reads through MiXCR, one entry per CDR3 protein. The sample gives 150,000 or so distinct CDR3 sequences, more than 12% of which show up once; 13% to 15% is in the top ten. Material: PBMCs or a T cell subset sorted from them (not recorded which). These receptors were obtained from an adult woman who had mild COVID-19 (a few samples of this study predate the infection). Cell type and time point are not known. The CDR3 runs from the conserved cysteine through the conserved F or W. The D gene is left open where the match is weak. Only part of the rows carry a size: once, few, many, or a class if the clone is expanded.

>TRBD1|TRBJ1-2|NA|TRBV7-2
TGTGCCAGCAGCCTGCGACCCCACAGGGGGGATGGTGACTATGGCTACACCTTC
CASSLRPHRGDGDYGYTF
>TRBD1|TRBJ1-5|NA|TRBV11-2
TGTGCCAGCAGCCAGGGGACAGGCCAGCCCCAGCATTTT
CASSQGTGQPQHF
>NA|TRBJ2-3|NA|TRBV9
TGTGCCAGCAGCGTCGCGTCCACTACTAGCACAGATACGCAGTATTTT
CASSVASTTSTDTQYF
>NA|TRBJ2-3|NA|TRBV12-3/TRBV12-4
TGTGCCAGCAGTACCCCTGATTTGTTAGTGGGGGTCACAGATACGCAGTATTTT
CASSTPDLLVGVTDTQYF
>TRBD1|TRBJ2-7|NA|TRBV29-1
TGCAGCGTTGAGGGACAGGGGGTCCACGAGCAGTACTTC
CSVEGQGVHEQYF
>TRBD2|TRBJ2-1|NA|TRBV6-2/TRBV6-3
TGTGCCAGCAGTTACTCCCGCGGGAGATCGTTTTTGTATGAGCAGTTCTTC
CASSYSRGRSFLYEQFF
>NA|TRBJ1-5|few|TRBV29-1
TGCAGCGTTGTAGGGGTAGGCAATCAGCCCCAGCATTTT
CSVVGVGNQPQHF
>NA|TRBJ2-1|few|TRBV5-1
TGCGCCAGCAGCTCCATTTTGGACCTGGTTGAGCAGTTCTTC
CASSSILDLVEQFF
>NA|TRBJ2-3|NA|TRBV4-2
TGTGCCAGCAGCCAATTAGGAAGCACAGATACGCAGTATTTT
CASSQLGSTDTQYF
>NA|TRBJ2-3|NA|TRBV30
TGTGCCTGGAGGGCAGGACAGAACACAGATACGCAGTATTTT
CAWRAGQNTDTQYF
>TRBD2|TRBJ2-7|many|TRBV12-3/TRBV12-4
TGTGCCAGCAGTTTAGGCGGGGGCGAGCAGTACTTC
CASSLGGGEQYF
>NA|TRBJ2-7|few|TRBV12-3/TRBV12-4
TGTGCCAGCAGTCTCATACAGGGTAGCGACGAGCAGTACTTC
CASSLIQGSDEQYF
>NA|TRBJ1-6|NA|TRBV15
TGTGCCACCAGCACTTCCAGGGTCCTCACCTATAATTCACCCCTCCACTTT
CATSTSRVLTYNSPLHF
>NA|TRBJ1-2|few|TRBV9
TGTGCCAGCAGCTCTCCAGGGATTACTGGCTACACCTTC
CASSSPGITGYTF
>TRBD2|TRBJ2-3|few|TRBV12-3/TRBV12-4
TGTGCCAGCATCCAGGCGGGAGATTTGACAGATACGCAGTATTTT
CASIQAGDLTDTQYF
>NA|TRBJ2-7|few|TRBV29-1
TGCAGCGTTCGAAGGGGGTTATCCTACGAGCAGTACTTC
CSVRRGLSYEQYF
>NA|TRBJ1-2|few|TRBV2
TGTGCCAGCAGGGCCTACGGACCGGTCTATGGCTACACCTTC
CASRAYGPVYGYTF
>NA|TRBJ1-1|NA|TRBV6-5
TGTGCCAGCAGTTACAGCGGGGCAGGAGCTGAAGCTTTCTTT
CASSYSGAGAEAFF
>NA|TRBJ2-3|many|TRBV7-9
TGTGCCAGTACTGCGGACTCCACAGATACGCAGTATTTT
CASTADSTDTQYF
>NA|TRBJ2-1|few|TRBV7-2
TGTGCCAGCGGACTACCTAGGGATGAGCAGTTCTTC
CASGLPRDEQFF
>NA|TRBJ2-5|NA|TRBV7-2
TGTGCCAGCAGGCCGCGGGTACAAGAGACCCAGTACTTC
CASRPRVQETQYF
>TRBD1|TRBJ2-2|NA|TRBV6-2/TRBV6-3
TGTGCCAGCAGTGGCCGGGACAGCTACACCGGGGAGCTGTTTTTT
CASSGRDSYTGELFF
>NA|TRBJ2-7|few|TRBV15
TGTGCCACCAGCAGAGTGATAGGAAACAGGGCTACCTACGAGCAGTACTTC
CATSRVIGNRATYEQYF
>TRBD2|TRBJ2-1|NA|TRBV5-1
TGCGCCAGCAGCCCCGGGACTAGCGGGGACTACAATGAGCAGTTCTTC
CASSPGTSGDYNEQFF
>NA|TRBJ2-5|few|TRBV11-2
TGTGCCAGCAGCTTAGGTTTGAGATGGTTGGAGACCCAGTACTTC
CASSLGLRWLETQYF
>TRBD1|TRBJ2-7|many|TRBV29-1
TGCAGCGTTGAAGATCCACAGGGGCCCTACGAGCAGTACTTC
CSVEDPQGPYEQYF
>NA|TRBJ2-2|few|TRBV5-4
TGTGCCAGCAGCCCTATGGCGGGTACCGGGGAGCTGTTTTTT
CASSPMAGTGELFF
>TRBD1|TRBJ1-5|few|TRBV20-1
TGCAGTGCTAGGGATATGGGACAGGGAGAAAGCAATCAGCCCCAGCATTTT
CSARDMGQGESNQPQHF
>NA|TRBJ2-1|few|TRBV29-1
TGCAGCGTTGAAGGTGGGTCGAGCGGGCCAACCTACAATGAGCAGTTCTTC
CSVEGGSSGPTYNEQFF
>NA|TRBJ1-1|NA|TRBV4-1
TGCGCCAGCAGCCGAGAGACAGGTCACGGCACTGAAGCTTTCTTT
CASSRETGHGTEAFF
>TRBD2|TRBJ2-2|NA|TRBV7-6
TGTGCCAGCAGCCCTGCGGGAGGCGCGAACACCGGGGAGCTGTTTTTT
CASSPAGGANTGELFF
>TRBD2|TRBJ2-5|few|TRBV7-2
TGTGCCAGCAGCATTAGCGGGAGGCTCACTGAAGAGACCCAGTACTTC
CASSISGRLTEETQYF
>NA|TRBJ2-7|NA|TRBV7-2
TGTGCCAGCAGCAGACAGGGAGGTCCCTCCTACGAGCAGTACTTC
CASSRQGGPSYEQYF
>NA|TRBJ2-1|few|TRBV29-1
TGCAGCGTTGATGAACACGGGAGAGGCGACAATGAGCAGTTCTTC
CSVDEHGRGDNEQFF